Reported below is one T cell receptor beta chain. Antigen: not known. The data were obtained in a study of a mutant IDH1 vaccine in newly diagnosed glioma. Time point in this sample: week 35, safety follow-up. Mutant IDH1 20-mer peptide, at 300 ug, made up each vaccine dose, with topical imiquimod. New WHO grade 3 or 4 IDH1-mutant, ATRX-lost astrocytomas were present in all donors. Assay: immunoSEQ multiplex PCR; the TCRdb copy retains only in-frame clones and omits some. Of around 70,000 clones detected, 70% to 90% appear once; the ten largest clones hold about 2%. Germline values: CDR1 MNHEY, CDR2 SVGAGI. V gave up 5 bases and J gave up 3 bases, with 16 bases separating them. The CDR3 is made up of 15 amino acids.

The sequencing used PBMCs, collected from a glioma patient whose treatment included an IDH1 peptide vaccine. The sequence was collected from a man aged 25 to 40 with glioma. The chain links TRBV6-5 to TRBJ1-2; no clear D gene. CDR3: CASSRRRREYYGYTF. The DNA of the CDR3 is TGTGCCAGCAGTCGACGGCGGCGGGAGTACTATGGCTACACCTTC.